This entry lists 22 T cell receptor beta chains sequenced from one sample in a study of early T cells in non-severe SARS-CoV-2 infection. TCRdb reanalysed the 5' RACE reads using MiXCR and keeps one entry per CDR3 protein. The sample lists some 57,000 distinct CDR3 sequences, 10% to 13% occurring once. The material sequenced was whole blood. The receptor source for this set is an adult who was a healthcare worker with PCR-confirmed SARS-CoV-2 infection or an uninfected control (not recorded which).

The chain combines TRBV6-6 with TRBJ2-1; D uncertain. V lost 10 bases to trimming and J lost 0 bases, with 10 bases between them. Germline-derived CDR1 and CDR2 are MNHNY and SVGAGI (reference sequence). The CDR3 has 13 amino acids. The CDR3 reads CATARTSYNEQFF. The CDR3 nucleotides read TGTGCCACCGCACGAACCTCCTACAATGAGCAGTTCTTC.

This clonotype was detected many times. The CDR3 nucleotides are TGTGCCAGCAACCCTCTATTCCGACTAGCGGTAAACAATGAGCAGTTCTTC. Translated: CASNPLFRLAVNNEQFF. The chain carries TRBV28 and TRBJ2-1; TRBD2 aligns across 9 bases. Germline loops: CDR1 MDHEN, CDR2 SYDVKM. The trim removed 7 bases at V and 5 bases at J, leaving 15 bases unmatched. The CDR3 runs 17 residues.

The CDR3 region has the DNA TGCGCCAGCAGGGAACAGGTGAACACTGAAGCTTTCTTT. It yields the protein CASREQVNTEAFF. J is TRBJ1-1 and V is TRBV5-1; TRBD1 might be the D (5 bases). The CDR3 is made up of 13 amino acids. CDR1 and CDR2 from the germline V gene are SGHRS and YFSETQ. Trimming took 5 bases from V and 0 from J, leaving 8 bases between them.

This clonotype was recorded many times. The chain joins TRBV20-1 to TRBJ2-2, with 7 positions matching TRBD1. Trimming at V came to 5 bases and at J to 2 bases, leaving 5 bases not matched to a gene. This CDR3 comprises 14 residues. Germline assignment: CDR1 DFQATT and CDR2 SNEGSKA (reference sequence). CDR3 in amino acids: CSASTGANTGELFF. Written as DNA, the CDR3 is TGCAGTGCTTCCACAGGGGCAAACACCGGGGAGCTGTTTTTT.

This CDR3 is CAWTHRDRENYGYTF. The CDR3 coding sequence is TGTGCCTGGACGCATAGGGACAGGGAGAACTATGGCTACACCTTC. The genes are TRBV30 and TRBJ1-2, with 9 bases matching TRBD1. V dropped 4 bases and J dropped 2; count of bases not matched to a gene: 8. This CDR3 comprises 15 residues. Germline V gene lookup returns CDR1 GTSNPN and CDR2 SVGIG (reference sequence).

This clonotype was recorded many times. The chain uses TRBV7-2 and TRBJ1-2; possibly TRBD1 for D (5 bases). Germline V gene lookup returns CDR1 SGHTA and CDR2 FQGNSA. V lost 4 bases and J lost 3, with 15 bases in between. CDR3 length equals 15 residues. In DNA form, the CDR3 reads TGTGCCAGCAGCTCTCAACCGGGGGTCTACTATGGCTACACCTTC. Amino acid sequence: CASSSQPGVYYGYTF.

Concerning this clonotype itself: Just one base apart from a much larger clone, this may be a read error. This chain uses TRBV18 with TRBJ2-5; D call uncertain. CDR1 is KGHSH, CDR2 LQKENI, per germline. The CDR3 spans 12 residues. The CDR3 bases are TGTGTCAGCTCACCCGCCCAAGAGACCCAGTACTTC. Translation gives CVSSPAQETQYF.

A few counts support this clonotype. The CDR3 DNA reads as TGTGCCAGCAGTTTAGGGACAGGGGACTACGGGTACGAGCAGTACTTC. Amino acids: CASSLGTGDYGYEQYF. The chain has TRBV12-3 or TRBV12-4 and TRBJ2-7, with 9 bases aligning to TRBD1. V trimming: 1 base; J trimming: 4 bases; junction bases outside the gene matches: 8. The CDR3 consists of 16 residues.

This clonotype was seen more than once but under ten times. This chain uses TRBV7-9 with TRBJ2-3, with D unresolved. V lost 4 bases, J lost 6 bases, and 11 bases lay in between. The CDR3 is 13 amino acids. Germline assignment: CDR1 SEHNR and CDR2 FQNEAQ (reference sequence). This CDR3 reads CASSYLLMDTQYF. DNA of the CDR3: TGTGCCAGCAGCTACCTCCTCATGGATACGCAGTATTTT.

This clonotype turned up a few times. This chain connects TRBV6-2 or TRBV6-3 to TRBJ2-1; D is ambiguous. Trimming took 2 bases from V and 12 from J, leaving 11 bases between them. Germline CDR1 reads MNHEY; CDR2 reads SVGEGT. The CDR3 spans 12 residues. The CDR3: CASSYAMAGQFF. DNA for the CDR3: TGTGCCAGCAGTTACGCCATGGCCGGGCAGTTCTTC.

This clonotype was detected a few times. CDR3 sequence reads: CASRPGPSYEQYF. The CDR3 DNA reads as TGTGCCAGCCGCCCGGGACCATCCTACGAGCAGTACTTC. V and J are TRBV12-3 or TRBV12-4 and TRBJ2-7; D possibly uses TRBD1 or TRBD2 (5 bases each). The CDR3 spans 13 residues. The germline V and J ends were trimmed by 8 bases and 1 base, with 12 bases remaining between them.

This chain links TRBV20-1 with TRBJ2-5, with a possible D match to TRBD1 (6 bases). This CDR3 region has 11 residues. Trimming removed 4 bases at V and 7 bases at J, with 10 bases between. The germline V gene has CDR1 DFQATT and CDR2 SNEGSKA (reference sequence). DNA for the CDR3: TGCAGTGCTAAGGGGGAAGGGACCCAGTACTTC. It yields the protein CSAKGEGTQYF.

This clonotype has more than one count but fewer than ten. The rearrangement joins TRBV5-1 to TRBJ1-1; D is unresolved. The V gene's germline CDR1 is SGHRS and CDR2 YFSETQ. Trimming cost V 4 bases and J 1 base, with 23 bases left between them. The CDR3 totals 18 residues. CDR3 region: CASSPGVLTMKRNTEAFF. The CDR3 DNA reads TGCGCCAGCAGCCCCGGGGTCCTTACAATGAAAAGGAACACTGAAGCTTTCTTT. The full variable domain, rest sourced from reference TRBV5-1 and TRBJ1-1, is KAGVTQTPRYLIKTRGQQVTLSCSPISGHRSVSWYQQTPGQGLQFLFEYFSETQRNKGNFPGRFSGRQFSNSRSEMNVSTLELGDSALYLCASSPGVLTMKRNTEAFFGQGTRLTVV.

This rearrangement joins TRBV18 to TRBJ2-3; the D gene is possibly TRBD2 (5 bases). The V gene lost 0 bases and the J gene lost 3 bases, with 13 bases spanning the gap. The germline CDR1 and CDR2 sequences are KGHSH and LQKENI. The CDR3 totals 16 residues. The CDR3 DNA reads as TGTGCCAGCTCACCACCGGGGAATCGGGAAACAGATACGCAGTATTTT. Protein product: CASSPPGNRETDTQYF.

This clonotype appeared many times. The chain employs TRBV4-1 and TRBJ1-3; D gene unclear. In germline, CDR1 is MGHRA, CDR2 YSYEKL. Trimming pared 0 bases from V and 3 bases from J, leaving 12 bases between. This CDR3 contains 16 residues. CDR3 DNA sequence: TGCGCCAGCAGCCAAGATTTCTCGGGATTTGGAAACACCATATATTTT. It translates to CASSQDFSGFGNTIYF.

The chain has TRBV28 and TRBJ2-7, with 10 bases aligning to TRBD2. Germline lookup yields CDR1 MDHEN and CDR2 SYDVKM. The CDR3 spans 15 residues. The V gene end was trimmed by 4 bases and the J gene end by 6 bases; junction bases not matched to a gene: 9. CDR3 sequence (DNA): TGTGCCAGCAGTTCGGCTAGCGGGGGTAGGGGCGAGCAGTACTTC. Residues: CASSSASGGRGEQYF.

J is TRBJ2-1 and V is TRBV7-3; TRBD1 matches 7 bases. CDR3 length: 15 amino acids. The V gene end was trimmed by 5 bases and the J gene end by 4 bases; junction bases not matched to a gene: 8. The V gene's germline CDR1 is SGHTA and CDR2 FQGTGA. The CDR3 region is CASSPYRGGYNEQFF. Here the CDR3 DNA reads TGTGCCAGCAGCCCGTACAGGGGCGGATACAATGAGCAGTTCTTC.

This clonotype was seen repeatedly, ten times or more. This chain links TRBV7-8 with TRBJ1-5, with D tentatively TRBD1 (5 bases). The CDR3 runs 12 residues. CDR1 is SGHVS and CDR2 is FQNEAQ in the germline V gene. V lost 11 bases and J 0 bases, leaving 8 bases between the germline ends. The CDR3 reads CAAGYSNQPQHF. DNA of the CDR3: TGTGCCGCAGGGTATAGCAATCAGCCCCAGCATTTT. The variable domain in full, with the rest retrieved from reference TRBV7-8 and TRBJ1-5, is GAGVSQSPRYKVAKRGQDVALRCDPISGHVSLFWYQQALGQGPEFLTYFQNEAQLDKSGLPSDRFFAERPEGSVSTLKIQRTQQEDSAVYLCAAGYSNQPQHFGDGTRLSIL.

This clonotype was observed at least ten times. The CDR3 loop reads CASSYRIGGLYEQYF. In DNA, the CDR3 is TGTGCCAGCAGTTACCGGATTGGCGGCCTCTACGAGCAGTACTTC. The rearrangement joins TRBV6-2 or TRBV6-3 to TRBJ2-7; no clear D. Germline V gene data show CDR1 as MNHEY and CDR2 as SVGEGT. The CDR3 covers 15 residues. V lost 2 bases, J lost 3 bases, and 14 bases lay in between.

V gene TRBV7-9 combines with J gene TRBJ2-2; D is unclear. In germline, CDR1 is SEHNR, CDR2 FQNEAQ (reference sequence). The CDR3 has 11 amino acids. Trimming pared 3 bases from V and 7 bases from J, leaving 3 bases between. The CDR3 reads CASSFDGELFF. Written as DNA, the CDR3 is TGTGCCAGCAGCTTTGACGGGGAGCTGTTTTTT.

This chain joins TRBV2 and TRBJ2-1, with TRBD1 matching over 8 bases. With 6 bases clipped from V and 9 bases from J, the junction kept 7 bases outside the gene matches. In germline, CDR1 is SNHLY, CDR2 FYNNEI. CDR3 length equals 13 residues. In DNA, the CDR3 is TGTGCCAGCAGCTGGACAGGGTTAGGTGAGCAGTTCTTC. Its translation: CASSWTGLGEQFF. The variable domain in full, with the rest retrieved from reference TRBV2 and TRBJ2-1, is EPEVTQTPSHQVTQMGQEVILRCVPISNHLYFYWYRQILGQKVEFLVSFYNNEISEKSEIFDDQFSVERPDGSNFTLKIRSTKLEDSAMYFCASSWTGLGEQFFGPGTRLTVL.

This clonotype was observed at least ten times. CDR3 DNA: TGCAGCGTTCAGGCCGGGCGGACCGGGGAGCTGTTTTTT. Translating gives CSVQAGRTGELFF. The V gene is TRBV29-1, the J gene TRBJ2-2; the D is unclear. The CDR3 length is 13 residues. The V gene lost 5 bases and the J gene lost 5 bases, with 12 bases spanning the gap. The germline V gene encodes CDR1 SQVTM and CDR2 ANQGSEA.